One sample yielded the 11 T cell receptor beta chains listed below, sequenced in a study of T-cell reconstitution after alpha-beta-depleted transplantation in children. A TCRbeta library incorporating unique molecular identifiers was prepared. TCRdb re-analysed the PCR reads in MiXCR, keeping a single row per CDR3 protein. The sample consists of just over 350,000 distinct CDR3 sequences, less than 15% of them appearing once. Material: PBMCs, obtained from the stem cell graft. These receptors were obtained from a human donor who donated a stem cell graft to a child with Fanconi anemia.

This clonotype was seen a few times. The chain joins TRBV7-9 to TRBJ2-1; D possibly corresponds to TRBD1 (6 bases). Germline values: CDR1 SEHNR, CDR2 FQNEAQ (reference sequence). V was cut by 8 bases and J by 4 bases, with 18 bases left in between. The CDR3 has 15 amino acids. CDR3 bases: TGTGCCAGCGGGCCCCCCACAGGGAATTACAATGAGCAGTTCTTC. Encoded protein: CASGPPTGNYNEQFF.

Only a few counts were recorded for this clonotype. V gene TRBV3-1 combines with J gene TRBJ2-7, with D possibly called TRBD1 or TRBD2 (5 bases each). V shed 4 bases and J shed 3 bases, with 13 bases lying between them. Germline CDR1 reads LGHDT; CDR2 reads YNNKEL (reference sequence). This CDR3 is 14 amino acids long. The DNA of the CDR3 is TGTGCCAGCAGCCCTGGGACCTTAAACTACGAGCAGTACTTC. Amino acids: CASSPGTLNYEQYF.

CDR3 coding DNA: TGTGCCAGCAGTTTAGCGTCTCGGGACGGAGAGACCCAGTACTTC. Translating gives CASSLASRDGETQYF. The V and J genes are TRBV28 and TRBJ2-5, with D perhaps assigned TRBD1 or TRBD2 (5 bases each). The germline CDR1 and CDR2 sequences are MDHEN and SYDVKM. The CDR3 covers 15 residues. V lost 2 bases to trimming and J lost 4 bases, with 14 bases between them.

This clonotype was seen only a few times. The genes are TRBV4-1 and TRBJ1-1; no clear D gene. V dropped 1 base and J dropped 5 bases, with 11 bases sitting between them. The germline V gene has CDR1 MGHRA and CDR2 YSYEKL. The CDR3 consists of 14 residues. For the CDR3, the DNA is TGCGCCAGCAGCCAAGGGGTAGGCCCAACTGAAGCTTTCTTT. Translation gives CASSQGVGPTEAFF.

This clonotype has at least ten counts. Here the CDR3 DNA reads TGTGCCATCAACAGGGACTATGAGCAGTTCTTC. Residues: CAINRDYEQFF. The chain joins TRBV2 to TRBJ2-1; D could derive from TRBD1 or TRBD2 (6 bases each). Germline V gives CDR1 SNHLY, CDR2 FYNNEI. The V and J ends lost 10 bases and 8 bases respectively, with 12 bases between them. CDR3 size: 11 residues.

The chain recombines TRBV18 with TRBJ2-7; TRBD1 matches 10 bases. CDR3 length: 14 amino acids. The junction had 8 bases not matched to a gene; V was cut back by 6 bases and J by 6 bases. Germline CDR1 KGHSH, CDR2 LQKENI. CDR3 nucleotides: TGTGCCAGCTCTCCCACCGGGACAGGGGTCGAGCAGTACTTC. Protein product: CASSPTGTGVEQYF.

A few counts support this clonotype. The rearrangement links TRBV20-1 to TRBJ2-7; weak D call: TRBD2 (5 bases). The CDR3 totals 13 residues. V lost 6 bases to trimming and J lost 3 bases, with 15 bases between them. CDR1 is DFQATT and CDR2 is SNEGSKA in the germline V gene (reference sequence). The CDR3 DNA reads TGCAGTGCCCTAAGCTCTCGGGACTACGAGCAGTACTTC. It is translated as CSALSSRDYEQYF.

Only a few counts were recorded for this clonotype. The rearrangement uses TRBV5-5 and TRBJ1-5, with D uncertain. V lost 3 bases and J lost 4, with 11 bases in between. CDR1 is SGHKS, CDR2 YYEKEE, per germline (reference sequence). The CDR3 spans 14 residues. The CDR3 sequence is CASSSLQPNQPQHF. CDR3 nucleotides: TGTGCCAGCAGCTCTTTACAGCCTAATCAGCCCCAGCATTTT.

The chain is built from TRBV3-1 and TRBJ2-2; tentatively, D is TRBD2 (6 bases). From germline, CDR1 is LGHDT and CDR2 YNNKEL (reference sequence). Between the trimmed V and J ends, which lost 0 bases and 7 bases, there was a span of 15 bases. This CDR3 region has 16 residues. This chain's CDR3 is CASSQDTLARIGELFF. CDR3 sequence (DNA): TGTGCCAGCAGCCAAGATACACTAGCCCGGATCGGGGAGCTGTTTTTT.

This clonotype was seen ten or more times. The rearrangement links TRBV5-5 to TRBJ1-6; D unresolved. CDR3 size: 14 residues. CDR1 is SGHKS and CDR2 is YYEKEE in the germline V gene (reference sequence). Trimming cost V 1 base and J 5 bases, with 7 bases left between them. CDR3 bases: TGTGCCAGCAGCTTGACATCTCATAATTCACCCCTCCACTTT. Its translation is CASSLTSHNSPLHF.

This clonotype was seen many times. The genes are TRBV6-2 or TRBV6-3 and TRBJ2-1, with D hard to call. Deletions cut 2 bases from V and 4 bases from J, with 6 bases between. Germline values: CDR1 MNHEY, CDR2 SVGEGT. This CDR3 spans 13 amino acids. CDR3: CASSYQVYNEQFF. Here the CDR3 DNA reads TGTGCCAGCAGTTACCAGGTGTACAATGAGCAGTTCTTC.